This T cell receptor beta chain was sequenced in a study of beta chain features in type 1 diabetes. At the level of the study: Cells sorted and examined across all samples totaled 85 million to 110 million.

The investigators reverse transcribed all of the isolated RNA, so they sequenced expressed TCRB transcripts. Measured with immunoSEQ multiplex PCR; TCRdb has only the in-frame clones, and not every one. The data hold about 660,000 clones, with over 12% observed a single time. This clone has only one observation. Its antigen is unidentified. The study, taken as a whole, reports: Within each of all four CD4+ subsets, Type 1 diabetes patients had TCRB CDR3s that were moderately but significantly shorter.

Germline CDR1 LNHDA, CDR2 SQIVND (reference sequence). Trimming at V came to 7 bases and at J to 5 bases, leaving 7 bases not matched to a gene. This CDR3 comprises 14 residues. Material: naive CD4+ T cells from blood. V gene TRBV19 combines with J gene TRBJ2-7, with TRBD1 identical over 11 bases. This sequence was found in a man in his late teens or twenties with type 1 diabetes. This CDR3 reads CASNAGQGGHEQYF. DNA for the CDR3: TGTGCCAGTAACGCGGGACAGGGGGGTCACGAGCAGTACTTC. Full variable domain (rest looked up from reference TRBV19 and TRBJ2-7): DGGITQSPKYLFRKEGQNVTLSCEQNLNHDAMYWYRQDPGQGLRLIYYSQIVNDFQKGDIAEGYSVSREKKESFPLTVTSAQKNPTAFYLCASNAGQGGHEQYFGPGTRLTVT.